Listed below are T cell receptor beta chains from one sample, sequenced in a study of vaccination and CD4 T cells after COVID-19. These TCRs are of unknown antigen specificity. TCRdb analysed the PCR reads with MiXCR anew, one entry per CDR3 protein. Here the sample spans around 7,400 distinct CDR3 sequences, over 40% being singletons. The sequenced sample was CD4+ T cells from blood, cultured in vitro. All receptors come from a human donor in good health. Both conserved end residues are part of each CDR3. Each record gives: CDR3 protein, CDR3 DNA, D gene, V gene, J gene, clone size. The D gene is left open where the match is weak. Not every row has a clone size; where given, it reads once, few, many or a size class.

CDR3: CAWSVPPGMVTEAFF
DNA: TGTGCCTGGAGTGTACCCCCGGGGATGGTCACTGAAGCTTTCTTT
D: -
V: TRBV30
J: TRBJ1-1
size: once

CDR3: CASSEYRRGRGYGYTF
DNA: TGTGCCAGCAGTGAATACAGGAGAGGGAGGGGCTATGGCTACACCTTC
D: -
V: TRBV25-1
J: TRBJ1-2
size: -

CDR3: CASSLLGLAGASEQFF
DNA: TGTGCCAGCAGCCTCCTGGGACTAGCGGGAGCAAGTGAGCAGTTCTTC
D: TRBD2
V: TRBV7-2
J: TRBJ2-1
size: -

CDR3: CATSDSAWGSTGELSF
DNA: TGTGCCACCAGTGATTCCGCGTGGGGCTCCACCGGGGAGCTGTCTTTT
D: -
V: TRBV24-1
J: TRBJ2-2
size: -

CDR3: CASTPTGSYGYTF
DNA: TGTGCCAGCACCCCGACAGGAAGCTATGGCTACACCTTC
D: -
V: TRBV5-6
J: TRBJ1-2
size: -

CDR3: CASSLTSRLNTEAFF
DNA: TGTGCCAGCAGCTTAACGTCGCGCCTGAACACTGAAGCTTTCTTT
D: -
V: TRBV7-8
J: TRBJ1-1
size: -

CDR3: CASSLRQPNTEAFF
DNA: TGTGCCAGCAGTTTACGGCAGCCGAACACTGAAGCTTTCTTT
D: -
V: TRBV28
J: TRBJ1-1
size: -

CDR3: CATAGTFAYNEQFF
DNA: TGTGCCACGGCCGGGACATTCGCCTACAATGAGCAGTTCTTC
D: -
V: TRBV2
J: TRBJ2-1
size: -

CDR3: CATRTGQGSYSPLHF
DNA: TGTGCCACCCGGACCGGACAGGGAAGTTACTCACCCCTCCACTTT
D: TRBD1
V: TRBV2
J: TRBJ1-6
size: -

CDR3: CASSPWDRGPTEAFF
DNA: TGTGCCAGTAGTCCATGGGACAGGGGGCCTACTGAAGCTTTCTTT
D: TRBD1
V: TRBV19
J: TRBJ1-1
size: -

CDR3: CSASPGGQGNEQYF
DNA: TGCAGTGCATCTCCGGGGGGACAGGGAAACGAGCAGTACTTC
D: TRBD1
V: TRBV20-1
J: TRBJ2-7
size: -

CDR3: CASSLFSSGSSHGTGELFF
DNA: TGTGCCAGTAGCCTATTTTCTAGCGGGAGCTCCCACGGGACCGGGGAGCTGTTTTTT
D: TRBD2
V: TRBV19
J: TRBJ2-2
size: -

CDR3: CAGGVYEQYF
DNA: TGTGCCGGTGGAGTTTACGAGCAGTACTTC
D: -
V: TRBV2
J: TRBJ2-7
size: -

CDR3: CASSYPLLVAGGADTQYF
DNA: TGTGCCAGCAGTTACCCGCTTCTTGTGGCGGGAGGCGCAGATACGCAGTATTTT
D: TRBD2
V: TRBV6-5
J: TRBJ2-3
size: few

CDR3: CSATEDPYNSPLHF
DNA: TGCAGTGCCACAGAAGACCCCTATAATTCACCCCTCCACTTT
D: -
V: TRBV20-1
J: TRBJ1-6
size: -

CDR3: CASRGGQGFLGYNSPLHF
DNA: TGTGCCAGCCGTGGGGGACAGGGGTTTTTGGGGTATAATTCACCCCTCCACTTT
D: TRBD1
V: TRBV2
J: TRBJ1-6
size: -

CDR3: CASSYGGRGEDGYTF
DNA: TGTGCCAGCAGTTACGGAGGTCGGGGTGAGGATGGCTACACCTTC
D: -
V: TRBV6-2/TRBV6-3
J: TRBJ1-2
size: -

CDR3: CASRRDTGYTF
DNA: TGTGCCTCCCGCCGGGACACTGGCTACACCTTC
D: -
V: TRBV19
J: TRBJ1-2
size: -

CDR3: CASSAGTGRGQPQHF
DNA: TGTGCCAGCAGTGCGGGAACGGGACGTGGCCAGCCCCAGCATTTT
D: -
V: TRBV27
J: TRBJ1-5
size: -

CDR3: CASSSVGTGLYGYTF
DNA: TGTGCCAGCAGTTCAGTGGGGACAGGCCTCTATGGCTACACCTTC
D: TRBD1
V: TRBV28
J: TRBJ1-2
size: -

CDR3: CSARDGTQGGNQPQHF
DNA: TGCAGTGCTAGAGATGGTACCCAAGGGGGCAATCAGCCCCAGCATTTT
D: -
V: TRBV20-1
J: TRBJ1-5
size: -

CDR3: CASSSIGGQGYEQYF
DNA: TGTGCCAGCAGCTCGATTGGGGGACAGGGTTACGAGCAGTACTTC
D: TRBD1
V: TRBV7-2
J: TRBJ2-7
size: -

CDR3: CSARVGTSGGANEQFF
DNA: TGCAGTGCTAGAGTGGGGACTAGCGGGGGGGCAAATGAGCAGTTCTTC
D: TRBD2
V: TRBV20-1
J: TRBJ2-1
size: -

CDR3: CASRSGIGMETQYF
DNA: TGTGCCAGCCGGTCGGGGATAGGCATGGAGACCCAGTACTTC
D: -
V: TRBV19
J: TRBJ2-5
size: -

CDR3: CSPSRTGNTEAFF
DNA: TGCAGCCCAAGTAGGACGGGGAACACTGAAGCTTTCTTT
D: -
V: TRBV29-1
J: TRBJ1-1
size: -

CDR3: CASSGTGAVNIFYEQYF
DNA: TGTGCCAGTAGTGGGACAGGGGCTGTCAACATCTTCTACGAGCAGTATTTC
D: TRBD1
V: TRBV19
J: TRBJ2-7
size: -

CDR3: CASNQQGKDEQYF
DNA: TGTGCCAGCAATCAGCAGGGAAAGGACGAGCAGTACTTC
D: -
V: TRBV5-4
J: TRBJ2-7
size: -

CDR3: CSATLGSSTDTQYF
DNA: TGCAGTGCTACCCTTGGGAGTAGCACAGATACGCAGTATTTT
D: -
V: TRBV20-1
J: TRBJ2-3
size: -

CDR3: CSASTGVGQPQHF
DNA: TGCAGTGCTAGCACAGGGGTGGGTCAGCCCCAGCATTTT
D: TRBD1
V: TRBV20-1
J: TRBJ1-5
size: -

CDR3: CSADKHRDRGDSYGYTF
DNA: TGCAGTGCTGACAAACACCGGGACAGGGGTGACTCCTATGGCTACACCTTC
D: TRBD1
V: TRBV20-1
J: TRBJ1-2
size: few

CDR3: CASSRSGGEAFF
DNA: TGTGCCAGCAGTCGGTCTGGCGGTGAAGCTTTCTTT
D: -
V: TRBV12-3/TRBV12-4
J: TRBJ1-1
size: few

CDR3: CASSEIHGLAGGTDTQYF
DNA: TGCGCCAGCAGTGAGATCCACGGACTAGCGGGGGGCACAGATACGCAGTATTTT
D: TRBD2
V: TRBV10-1
J: TRBJ2-3
size: few

CDR3: CSARENEQFF
DNA: TGCAGTGCTAGGGAGAATGAGCAGTTCTTC
D: -
V: TRBV20-1
J: TRBJ2-1
size: few

CDR3: CASSLEGNRVEAFF
DNA: TGTGCCAGCAGTTTGGAGGGGAACAGGGTTGAAGCTTTCTTT
D: -
V: TRBV12-3/TRBV12-4
J: TRBJ1-1
size: -

CDR3: CASSSSLLRDTQETQYF
DNA: TGTGCCAGCAGTTCCTCCCTCCTCCGGGACACCCAAGAGACCCAGTACTTC
D: -
V: TRBV6-2/TRBV6-3
J: TRBJ2-5
size: -

CDR3: CASSFRTSYEQYF
DNA: TGTGCCAGCAGCTTTCGGACTAGCTACGAGCAGTACTTC
D: TRBD2
V: TRBV7-8
J: TRBJ2-7
size: few

CDR3: CASSHPRGAYTEAFF
DNA: TGTGCCAGCAGCCACCCACGGGGGGCCTACACTGAAGCTTTCTTT
D: -
V: TRBV7-9
J: TRBJ1-1
size: -

CDR3: CASSFQAHTEAFF
DNA: TGTGCCAGCAGTTTCCAGGCGCACACTGAAGCTTTCTTT
D: -
V: TRBV12-3/TRBV12-4
J: TRBJ1-1
size: once

CDR3: CASSTRQGAGNTIYF
DNA: TGTGCCAGTAGTACGAGACAGGGTGCTGGAAACACCATATATTTT
D: TRBD1
V: TRBV19
J: TRBJ1-3
size: -

CDR3: CASSHINTEAFF
DNA: TGTGCCAGCAGCCACATAAACACTGAAGCTTTCTTT
D: -
V: TRBV6-1
J: TRBJ1-1
size: -

CDR3: CASSPRAGSTDTQYF
DNA: TGTGCCAGCTCACCAAGGGCGGGAAGCACAGATACGCAGTATTTT
D: -
V: TRBV18
J: TRBJ2-3
size: -

CDR3: CATTPSIYNSPLHF
DNA: TGTGCCACCACCCCGAGTATTTATAATTCACCCCTCCACTTT
D: -
V: TRBV27
J: TRBJ1-6
size: -

CDR3: CASSLLDLNTGELFF
DNA: TGTGCCAGCAGCTTGTTGGACCTAAACACCGGGGAGCTGTTTTTT
D: -
V: TRBV7-8
J: TRBJ2-2
size: -

CDR3: CASSFTLIIGQNYGYTF
DNA: TGTGCCAGCAGTTTTACATTGATAATAGGACAGAACTATGGCTACACCTTC
D: -
V: TRBV12-3/TRBV12-4
J: TRBJ1-2
size: -

CDR3: CASRQAGGYTF
DNA: TGTGCCAGCAGGCAGGCAGGGGGCTACACCTTC
D: -
V: TRBV9
J: TRBJ1-2
size: -

CDR3: CASSLLQGSDEQFF
DNA: TGTGCCAGCTCACTCCTACAGGGGAGCGATGAGCAGTTCTTC
D: TRBD1
V: TRBV18
J: TRBJ2-1
size: -

CDR3: CASGGQGSQPQHF
DNA: TGCGCCAGCGGGGGACAGGGGTCGCAGCCCCAGCATTTT
D: TRBD1
V: TRBV10-2
J: TRBJ1-5
size: few

CDR3: CATSRERLAGSEQFF
DNA: TGTGCCACCAGCAGAGAACGTCTAGCGGGGAGTGAGCAGTTCTTC
D: TRBD2
V: TRBV15
J: TRBJ2-1
size: -

CDR3: CASSKGATGSRTDTQYF
DNA: TGTGCCAGTAGTAAAGGGGCCACAGGGAGCCGCACAGATACGCAGTATTTT
D: -
V: TRBV19
J: TRBJ2-3
size: -

CDR3: CASSLDRDRGSPLHF
DNA: TGTGCCAGCAGCTTGGATCGGGACAGGGGGTCACCCCTCCACTTT
D: TRBD1
V: TRBV5-4
J: TRBJ1-6
size: -

CDR3: CASRAGTGVYEQYF
DNA: TGTGCCAGCAGAGCCGGGACAGGCGTCTACGAGCAGTACTTC
D: TRBD1
V: TRBV6-1
J: TRBJ2-7
size: few

CDR3: CASSDHILQGTGQPQHF
DNA: TGTGCCAGCAGTGACCACATTTTACAGGGAACAGGTCAGCCCCAGCATTTT
D: -
V: TRBV6-1
J: TRBJ1-5
size: -

CDR3: CASSLSGQTGYTF
DNA: TGTGCCAGCAGCTTATCGGGACAGACTGGCTACACCTTC
D: TRBD1
V: TRBV7-2
J: TRBJ1-2
size: once

CDR3: CASSLGGVGTDTQYF
DNA: TGTGCCAGCAGTTTGGGGGGGGTCGGCACAGATACGCAGTATTTT
D: TRBD2
V: TRBV28
J: TRBJ2-3
size: once

CDR3: CASSPVSGSSYEQYF
DNA: TGTGCCAGCAGCCCAGTTAGCGGGAGCTCCTACGAGCAGTACTTC
D: TRBD2
V: TRBV11-2
J: TRBJ2-7
size: -

CDR3: CATSDRSGAMNTEAFF
DNA: TGTGCCACCAGTGATAGGTCAGGGGCCATGAACACTGAAGCTTTCTTT
D: -
V: TRBV24-1
J: TRBJ1-1
size: few